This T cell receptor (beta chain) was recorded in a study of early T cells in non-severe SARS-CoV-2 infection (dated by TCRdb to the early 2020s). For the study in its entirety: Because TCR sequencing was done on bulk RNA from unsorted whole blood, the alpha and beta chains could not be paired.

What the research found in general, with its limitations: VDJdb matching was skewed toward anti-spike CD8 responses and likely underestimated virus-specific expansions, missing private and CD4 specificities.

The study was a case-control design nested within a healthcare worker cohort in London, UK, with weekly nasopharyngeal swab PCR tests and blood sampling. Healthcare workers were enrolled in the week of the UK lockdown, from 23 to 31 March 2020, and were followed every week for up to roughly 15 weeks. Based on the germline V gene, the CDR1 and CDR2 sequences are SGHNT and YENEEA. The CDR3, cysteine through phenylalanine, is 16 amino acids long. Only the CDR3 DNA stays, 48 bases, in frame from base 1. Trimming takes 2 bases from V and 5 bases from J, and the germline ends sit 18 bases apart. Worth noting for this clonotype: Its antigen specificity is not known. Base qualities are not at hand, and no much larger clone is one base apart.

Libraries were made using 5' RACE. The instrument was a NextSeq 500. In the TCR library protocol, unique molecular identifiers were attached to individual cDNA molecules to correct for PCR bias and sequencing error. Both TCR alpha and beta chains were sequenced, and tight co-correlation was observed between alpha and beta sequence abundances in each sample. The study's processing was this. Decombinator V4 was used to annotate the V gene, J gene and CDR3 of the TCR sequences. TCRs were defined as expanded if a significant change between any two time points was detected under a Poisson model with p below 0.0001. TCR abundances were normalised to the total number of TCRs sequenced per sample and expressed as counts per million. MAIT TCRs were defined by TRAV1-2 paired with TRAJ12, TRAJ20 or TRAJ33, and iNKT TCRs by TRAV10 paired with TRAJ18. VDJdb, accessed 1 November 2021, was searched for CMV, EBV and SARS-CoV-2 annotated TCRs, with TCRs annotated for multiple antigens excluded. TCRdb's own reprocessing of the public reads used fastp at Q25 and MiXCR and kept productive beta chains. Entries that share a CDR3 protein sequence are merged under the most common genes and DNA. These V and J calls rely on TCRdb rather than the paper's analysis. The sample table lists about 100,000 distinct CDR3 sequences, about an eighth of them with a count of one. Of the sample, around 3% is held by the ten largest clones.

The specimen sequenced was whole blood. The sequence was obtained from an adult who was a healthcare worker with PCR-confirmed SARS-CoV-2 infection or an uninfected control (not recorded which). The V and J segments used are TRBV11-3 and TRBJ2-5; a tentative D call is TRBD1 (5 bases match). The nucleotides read TGTGCCAGCAGCTTAATTGCTTCAGGGCCGTTGGAGACCCAGTACTTC. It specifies CASSLIASGPLETQYF.